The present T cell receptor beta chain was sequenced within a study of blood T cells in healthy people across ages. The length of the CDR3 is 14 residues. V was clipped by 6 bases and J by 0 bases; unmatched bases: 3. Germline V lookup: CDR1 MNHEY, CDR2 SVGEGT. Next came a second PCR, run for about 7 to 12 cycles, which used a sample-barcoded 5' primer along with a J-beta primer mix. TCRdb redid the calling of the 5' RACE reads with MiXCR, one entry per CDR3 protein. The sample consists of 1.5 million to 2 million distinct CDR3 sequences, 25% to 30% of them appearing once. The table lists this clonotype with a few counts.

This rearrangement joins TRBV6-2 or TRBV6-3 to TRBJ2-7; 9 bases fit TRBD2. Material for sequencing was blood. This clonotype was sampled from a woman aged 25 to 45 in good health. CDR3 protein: CASRTSGYSYEQYF. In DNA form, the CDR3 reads TGTGCCAGCAGGACTAGCGGTTACTCCTACGAGCAGTACTTC.